This T cell receptor beta chain was sequenced in a study of shared clonotypes between healthy human individuals. V was pared by 4 bases and J by 7 bases, with 28 bases between. This CDR3 is 18 amino acids long. Per the germline V gene, CDR1 is ENHRY and CDR2 is SYGVKD. As defined, naive CD8 cells were CD45RO-negative and positively selected for CCR7, with terminally differentiated effector memory CD45RA+ cells excluded. The table came from immunoSEQ multiplex PCR; TCRdb's copy has only in-frame clones and leaves some out. The sample lists 600,000 or so clones; approximately 96% were seen once. This sequence was found in a woman aged 25 to 45 in good health. The sample consisted of naive CD8+ T cells sorted from blood. The V gene is TRBV10-3, the J gene TRBJ1-2; D might be TRBD1 (6 bases). This chain's CDR3 is CAISGGFGERTERAGYTF. CDR3 in DNA: TGTGCCATCAGTGGTGGTTTCGGGGAACGGACAGAGCGGGCTGGCTACACCTTC.